The clone carrying this T cell receptor beta chain was recorded only once. The sample is drawn from a study of blood T cell repertoires in COVID-19. Data came from immunoSEQ multiplex PCR; TCRdb stores just in-frame clones and leaves some out. This sample has approximately 290,000 clones, with about 88% found just once. Looked up from germline, CDR1 is MNHEY and CDR2 is SVGAGI. V shed 0 bases and J shed 0 bases, with 8 bases lying between them. The CDR3 runs to 15 residues. V and J are TRBV6-5 and TRBJ1-1; tentative D call: TRBD1 (6 bases). The sequenced material came from peripheral blood. The sequence derives from a woman aged 55-70 years with acute or convalescent COVID-19. This CDR3 is CASSYSTGMNTEAFF. The CDR3 DNA reads TGTGCCAGCAGTTACTCGACAGGTATGAACACTGAAGCTTTCTTT.